These 31 T cell receptor beta chains share one sample of origin, sequenced in a study of blood T cell repertoires in COVID-19. Repertoires were generated with immunoSEQ multiplex PCR, while TCRdb's copy carries only in-frame clones and drops some. In the table there are approximately 270,000 clones, approximately 84% of which are singletons. The sequencing sample was made of peripheral blood. Receptors were obtained from a person between 65 and 79 years old with COVID-19, enrolled during active disease.

The V gene is TRBV10-3, the J gene TRBJ1-4; weak D call: TRBD1 (6 bases). This CDR3 region has 12 residues. The germline gives CDR1 ENHRY, CDR2 SYGVKD. Deletions cut 9 bases from V and 5 bases from J, with 10 bases between. DNA for the CDR3: TGTGCCATAGGACAGATCAATGAAAAACTGTTTTTT. Amino acids: CAIGQINEKLFF.

The chain has TRBV7-9 and TRBJ1-1, with 10 bases matching TRBD1. The CDR3 covers 15 residues. Per germline, CDR1 SEHNR and CDR2 FQNEAQ (reference sequence). The ends lost 7 bases at V and 8 bases at J; junction bases unmatched: 13. CDR3 DNA: TGTGCCAGCAACCATAGACAGGGGGCAGCCGCGGAAGCTTTCTTT. It yields the protein CASNHRQGAAAEAFF. Filled out from reference TRBV7-9 and TRBJ1-1, the complete variable domain reads DTGVSQNPRHKITKRGQNVTFRCDPISEHNRLYWYRQTLGQGPEFLTYFQNEAQLEKSRLLSDRFSAERPKGSFSTLEIQRTEQGDSAMYLCASNHRQGAAAEAFFGQGTRLTVV.

This chain links TRBV4-3 with TRBJ2-3; 8 positions match TRBD1. This CDR3 is 15 amino acids long. Germline assignment: CDR1 LGHNA and CDR2 YSLEER. J lost 4 bases, V lost 4 bases, and 7 bases had no gene match. The DNA of the CDR3 is TGCGCCAGCAGCCGACAGAGGACAGGGTCAGATACGCAGTATTTT. Its translation: CASSRQRTGSDTQYF.

The V and J genes are TRBV19 and TRBJ1-4, with 7 positions matching TRBD1. The CDR3 sequence is 16 residues long. Trimming removed 5 bases from V and 0 bases from J; junction bases left unmatched: 6. Germline lookup yields CDR1 LNHDA and CDR2 SQIVND (reference sequence). DNA of the CDR3: TGTGCCAGTAGTCCTACAGGGGCTTCAACTAATGAAAAACTGTTTTTT. Translation: CASSPTGASTNEKLFF. Using reference TRBV19 and TRBJ1-4 for the parts outside the CDR3, the full variable domain is DGGITQSPKYLFRKEGQNVTLSCEQNLNHDAMYWYRQDPGQGLRLIYYSQIVNDFQKGDIAEGYSVSREKKESFPLTVTSAQKNPTAFYLCASSPTGASTNEKLFFGSGTQLSVL.

The chain uses TRBV5-1 and TRBJ2-3; 7 bases agree with TRBD1. The CDR3 length is 15 residues. Germline-derived CDR1 and CDR2 are SGHRS and YFSETQ. V lost 4 bases, J lost 2 bases, and 7 bases stayed unmatched. CDR3 DNA sequence: TGCGCCAGCAGCGCCGCCGGGACAGACACAGATACGCAGTATTTT. It yields the protein CASSAAGTDTDTQYF.

The sample holds one count of this clone. This rearrangement joins TRBV7-2 to TRBJ2-5, with TRBD2 matching over 7 bases. The CDR3 spans 13 residues. The V gene's germline CDR1 is SGHTA and CDR2 FQGNSA. DNA of the CDR3: TGTGCTATCGCGGGGGTGGTGGGAGAGACCCAGTACTTC. Translating it yields CAIAGVVGETQYF.

The chain links TRBV6-2 or TRBV6-3 to TRBJ2-7; no reliable D call. The CDR3 has 16 residues. Germline V gene lookup returns CDR1 MNHEY and CDR2 SVGEGT. V lost 4 bases to trimming and J lost 0 bases, with 16 bases between them. CDR3 protein: CASSSPGGQSSYEQYF. CDR3 DNA sequence: TGTGCCAGCAGTTCCCCTGGCGGCCAGAGCTCCTACGAGCAGTACTTC.

This CDR3 reads CATSEGSGETQYF. Written as DNA, the CDR3 is TGTGCCACCAGTGAGGGGAGCGGAGAGACCCAGTACTTC. The chain is built from TRBV24-1 and TRBJ2-5, with D perhaps matching TRBD2 (5 bases). Germline loops: CDR1 KGHDR, CDR2 SFDVKD. The CDR3 loop spans 13 amino acids. Between the trimmed V and J ends, which lost 4 bases and 4 bases, there was a span of 9 bases.

The rearrangement joins TRBV4-3 to TRBJ2-1; 11 bases fit TRBD2. The CDR3 is 17 amino acids. The V gene's germline CDR1 is LGHNA and CDR2 YSLEER. Unmatched junction bases numbered 9, after V lost 5 bases and J lost 3 bases. The DNA for the CDR3 is TGCGCCAGCAGCGCCCGACTAGCGGGATATGACTACAATGAGCAGTTCTTC. This codes for CASSARLAGYDYNEQFF.

CDR3 region: CASSRDSLSGNTIYF. The CDR3 coding sequence is TGTGCCAGTTCGCGGGACAGCCTCTCTGGAAACACCATATATTTT. V usage is TRBV7-3 and J usage is TRBJ1-3, with TRBD1 identical over 7 bases. The CDR3 length is 15 residues. V trimming: 9 bases; J trimming: 0 bases; junction bases outside the gene matches: 8. Germline V lookup: CDR1 SGHTA, CDR2 FQGTGA. Together with reference TRBV7-3 and TRBJ1-3, the CDR3 gives the full variable domain: GAGVSQTPSNKVTEKGKYVELRCDPISGHTALYWYRQSLGQGPEFLIYFQGTGAADDSGLPNDRFFAVRPEGSVSTLKIQRTERGDSAVYLCASSRDSLSGNTIYFGEGSWLTVV.

The chain carries TRBV10-3 and TRBJ2-2; D remains unclear. The CDR3 spans 16 residues. V was clipped by 5 bases and J by 2 bases, with 15 bases between them. CDR1 ENHRY and CDR2 SYGVKD come from the germline V gene. This chain's CDR3 is CAISPFGQVNTGELFF. CDR3 nucleotide sequence: TGTGCCATCAGTCCCTTTGGGCAAGTTAACACCGGGGAGCTGTTTTTT.

This clone has only a few counts. The V gene is TRBV29-1, the J gene TRBJ1-1; 7 positions match TRBD1. The V and J ends lost 6 bases and 6 bases, in that order; junction bases with no gene match: 7. The germline V gene has CDR1 SQVTM and CDR2 ANQGSEA. The length of the CDR3 is 12 residues. The CDR3 bases are TGCAGCGTGAGACAGGGAAGAGCTGAAGCTTTCTTT. Protein product: CSVRQGRAEAFF.

This sequence joins TRBV6-2 or TRBV6-3 and TRBJ1-2, with 7 bases that match TRBD1. With V trimmed by 0 bases and J by 8 bases, 18 bases remained unmatched. Germline lookup yields CDR1 MNHEY and CDR2 SVGEGT. The CDR3 is 18 residues long. The CDR3 DNA reads as TGTGCCAGCAGTTACTCGACGGGAACAGGGGCCGCAAAACGGGGCTACACCTTC. Translated: CASSYSTGTGAAKRGYTF.

This clone was seen a few times. This sequence joins TRBV5-1 and TRBJ2-5; 13 positions agree with TRBD2. The germline V gene has CDR1 SGHRS and CDR2 YFSETQ. J gave up 5 bases and V 4 bases, and 11 bases lay outside the gene matches. The CDR3 sequence is 17 residues long. The CDR3 loop reads CASSPGTSGTGWETQYF. As DNA, the CDR3 is TGCGCCAGCAGCCCCGGGACTAGCGGGACAGGATGGGAGACCCAGTACTTC.

The chain is built from TRBV28 and TRBJ2-3; 9 bases fit TRBD1. CDR3 length: 16 residues. The germline CDR1 and CDR2 sequences are MDHEN and SYDVKM. V was pared by 3 bases and J by 1 base, with 5 bases of the junction left unmatched. In DNA, the CDR3 is TGTGCCAGCAGTTTCTTTCGGGACAGGGGCACAGATACGCAGTATTTT. Translating it yields CASSFFRDRGTDTQYF.

This chain links TRBV7-8 with TRBJ2-3; 15 bases are a match to TRBD2. Germline assignment: CDR1 SGHVS and CDR2 FQNEAQ. The CDR3 extends over 18 amino acids. The V gene end was trimmed by 5 bases and the J gene end by 0 bases; junction bases not matched to a gene: 6. The CDR3 coding sequence is TGTGCCAGCAGCCAGGGACTAGCGGGAGGAAGTAGCACAGATACGCAGTATTTT. This encodes CASSQGLAGGSSTDTQYF.

V and J are TRBV7-9 and TRBJ1-4; 9 bases fit TRBD1. From germline, CDR1 is SEHNR and CDR2 FQNEAQ (reference sequence). The V segment lost 3 bases and the J segment 8 bases; nucleotides outside the gene matches: 4. This CDR3 is 14 amino acids long. The CDR3 sequence: CASSFGTGTEKLFF. The CDR3 coding sequence is TGTGCCAGCAGCTTTGGGACAGGGACCGAAAAACTGTTTTTT.

The chain employs TRBV30 and TRBJ2-3; 11 nucleotides align to TRBD2. The CDR3 spans 14 residues. From germline, CDR1 is GTSNPN and CDR2 SVGIG (reference sequence). Trimming removed 8 bases from V and 0 bases from J; junction bases left unmatched: 4. The CDR3 loop reads CARGTSGSTDTQYF. CDR3 DNA sequence: TGTGCCCGCGGGACTAGCGGAAGCACAGATACGCAGTATTTT.

The chain couples TRBV4-3 to TRBJ1-2; D possibly corresponds to TRBD1 (5 bases). The germline V and J ends were trimmed by 0 bases and 0 bases, with 8 bases remaining between them. Looked up from germline, CDR1 is LGHNA and CDR2 is YSLEER. There are 15 residues in the CDR3. Written as DNA, the CDR3 is TGCGCCAGCAGCCAAGATCCGGGGGCTAACTATGGCTACACCTTC. Encoded protein: CASSQDPGANYGYTF.

The V and J genes are TRBV30 and TRBJ1-3; 7 bases are a match to TRBD1. The CDR3 sequence is 16 residues long. The trim removed 2 bases at V and 8 bases at J, leaving 15 bases unmatched. Germline CDR1 is GTSNPN and CDR2 is SVGIG (reference sequence). The CDR3 loop reads CAWSRDRSGTVDTIYF. The CDR3 DNA reads TGTGCCTGGAGTCGGGACCGATCCGGGACAGTTGACACCATATATTTT.

The chain is built from TRBV3-1 (or the pseudogene TRBV3-2) and TRBJ2-1; the match to TRBD2 covers 9 bases. The CDR3 is 16 residues long. CDR1 and CDR2 (germline): LGHDT, YNNKEL (reference sequence). V shed 4 bases, J shed 4 bases, and the junction held 8 bases outside the gene matches. CDR3 residues: CASSPRLAAQYNEQFF. CDR3 in DNA: TGTGCCAGCAGCCCTCGACTAGCGGCCCAATACAATGAGCAGTTCTTC.

The chain employs TRBV28 and TRBJ2-2, with TRBD2 as a possible D gene (6 bases). V dropped 4 bases and J dropped 1 base, with 10 bases sitting between them. The CDR3 runs 15 residues. Germline V CDR1 and CDR2: MDHEN, SYDVKM. The CDR3 region has the DNA TGTGCCAGCAGTTCCACGGGGGAGAACACCGGGGAGCTGTTTTTT. This translates into CASSSTGENTGELFF.

The gene calls are TRBV19 and TRBJ2-3; possible D gene TRBD2, 5 bases. Looked up from germline, CDR1 is LNHDA and CDR2 is SQIVND (reference sequence). The CDR3 length is 16 residues. V lost 3 bases to trimming and J lost 0 bases, with 13 bases between them. This chain's CDR3 is CASSIGVQASTDTQYF. CDR3 in DNA: TGTGCCAGTAGTATCGGGGTACAAGCCAGCACAGATACGCAGTATTTT. Supplemented by reference TRBV19 and TRBJ2-3, the full variable domain reads DGGITQSPKYLFRKEGQNVTLSCEQNLNHDAMYWYRQDPGQGLRLIYYSQIVNDFQKGDIAEGYSVSREKKESFPLTVTSAQKNPTAFYLCASSIGVQASTDTQYFGPGTRLTVL.

The chain is built from TRBV7-6 and TRBJ2-1; 15 nucleotides align to TRBD2. CDR1 is SGHVS and CDR2 is FNYEAQ in the germline V gene. Trimming at V came to 4 bases and at J to 4 bases, leaving 8 bases not matched to a gene. This CDR3 comprises 18 residues. The CDR3 DNA follows: TGTGCCAGCAGCTCGGGACTAGCGGGGGGCTTATCATACAATGAGCAGTTCTTC. Encoded protein: CASSSGLAGGLSYNEQFF. Looking up the rest from reference TRBV7-6 and TRBJ2-1 gives the full variable domain: GAGVSQSPRYKVTKRGQDVALRCDPISGHVSLYWYRQALGQGPEFLTYFNYEAQQDKSGLPNDRFSAERPEGSISTLTIQRTEQRDSAMYRCASSSGLAGGLSYNEQFFGPGTRLTVL.

The chain is built from TRBV7-6 and TRBJ2-5; TRBD2 aligns across 10 bases. The CDR3 length is 15 residues. After removal of 4 bases from V and 4 bases from J, the junction contained 6 bases not matched to a gene. In germline, CDR1 is SGHVS, CDR2 FNYEAQ. This CDR3 reads CASSSAGGRGETQYF. The DNA for the CDR3 is TGTGCCAGCAGCTCAGCGGGGGGGCGGGGAGAGACCCAGTACTTC.

The chain carries TRBV19 and TRBJ2-1, with D maybe TRBD1 (6 bases). Germline CDR1 and CDR2: LNHDA and SQIVND (reference sequence). The V end was cut by 5 bases, the J end by 0 bases, with 14 bases between. The CDR3 is made up of 16 amino acids. The CDR3 region is CASSSWGQSSYNEQFF. CDR3 sequence (DNA): TGTGCCAGTAGTTCATGGGGACAAAGCTCCTACAATGAGCAGTTCTTC.

The rearrangement uses TRBV19 and TRBJ1-2, with D tentatively TRBD1 (6 bases). The CDR3 totals 14 residues. Germline V CDR1 and CDR2: LNHDA, SQIVND (reference sequence). The CDR3 spells CATHRDTPPYGYTF. CDR3 in DNA: TGTGCTACACATAGGGACACTCCACCGTATGGCTACACCTTC.

The chain joins TRBV5-6 to TRBJ2-2; TRBD2 might be the D (6 bases). The germline V and J ends were trimmed by 5 bases and 4 bases, with 15 bases remaining between them. The CDR3 runs to 15 residues. Looked up from germline, CDR1 is SGHDT and CDR2 is YYEEEE. The CDR3 here is CASSVWGVGTGELFF. The CDR3 coding sequence is TGTGCCAGCAGTGTATGGGGGGTTGGCACCGGGGAGCTGTTTTTT.

The chain combines TRBV19 with TRBJ1-5; 9 nucleotides agree with TRBD1. V was clipped by 6 bases and J by 6 bases; unmatched bases: 3. The CDR3 totals 13 residues. Per the germline V gene, CDR1 is LNHDA and CDR2 is SQIVND (reference sequence). CDR3 DNA sequence: TGTGCCAGTAGCGGGACAGGGACTCAGCCCCAGCATTTT. Protein sequence: CASSGTGTQPQHF.

The chain combines TRBV11-2 with TRBJ2-7; D remains unclear. Germline CDR1 and CDR2: SGHAT and FQNNGV. This CDR3 is built from 10 residues. V was pared by 5 bases and J by 7 bases, with 6 bases between. The CDR3 nucleotides read TGTGCCAGCAGCCACTTTGAGCAGTACTTC. The encoded protein is CASSHFEQYF. Variable domain in full (rest from reference TRBV11-2 and TRBJ2-7): EAGVAQSPRYKIIEKRQSVAFWCNPISGHATLYWYQQILGQGPKLLIQFQNNGVVDDSQLPKDRFSAERLKGVDSTLKIQPAKLEDSAVYLCASSHFEQYFGPGTRLTVT.

The genes are TRBV3-1 (or the pseudogene TRBV3-2) and TRBJ2-7; 9 bases are shared with TRBD1. Per the germline V gene, CDR1 is LGHDT and CDR2 is YNNKEL (reference sequence). V lost 6 bases to trimming and J lost 6 bases; unmatched junction nucleotides: 3. CDR3 size: 12 residues. The CDR3 is CASRPTGGEQYF. In DNA, the CDR3 is TGTGCCAGCAGACCGACAGGGGGCGAGCAGTACTTC.